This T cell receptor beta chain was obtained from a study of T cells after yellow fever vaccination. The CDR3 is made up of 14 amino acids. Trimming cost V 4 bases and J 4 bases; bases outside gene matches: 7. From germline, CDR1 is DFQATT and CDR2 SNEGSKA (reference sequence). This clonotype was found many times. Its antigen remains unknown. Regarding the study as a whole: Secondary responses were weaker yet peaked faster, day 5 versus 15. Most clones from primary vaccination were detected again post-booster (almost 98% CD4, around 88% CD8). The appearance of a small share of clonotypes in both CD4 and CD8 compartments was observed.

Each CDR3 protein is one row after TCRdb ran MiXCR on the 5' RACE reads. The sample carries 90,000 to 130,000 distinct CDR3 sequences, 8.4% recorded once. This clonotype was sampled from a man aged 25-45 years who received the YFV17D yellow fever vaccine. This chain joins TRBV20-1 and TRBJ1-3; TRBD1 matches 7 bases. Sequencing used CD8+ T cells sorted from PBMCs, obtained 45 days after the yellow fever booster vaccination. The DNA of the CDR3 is TGCAGTGCTAACCCAACAGGGGACGGAAACACCATATATTTT. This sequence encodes CSANPTGDGNTIYF.